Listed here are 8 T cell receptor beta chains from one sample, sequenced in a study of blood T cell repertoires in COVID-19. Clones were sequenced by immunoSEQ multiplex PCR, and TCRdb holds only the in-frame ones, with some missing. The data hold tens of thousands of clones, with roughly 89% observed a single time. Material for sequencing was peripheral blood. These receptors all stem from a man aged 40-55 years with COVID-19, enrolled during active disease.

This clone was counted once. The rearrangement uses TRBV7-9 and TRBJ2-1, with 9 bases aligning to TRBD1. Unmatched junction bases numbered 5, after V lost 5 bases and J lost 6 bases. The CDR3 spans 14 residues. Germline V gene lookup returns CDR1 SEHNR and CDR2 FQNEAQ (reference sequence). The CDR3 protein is CASSQKTGGNEQFF. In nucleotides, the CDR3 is TGTGCCAGCAGCCAGAAGACAGGGGGCAATGAGCAGTTCTTC.

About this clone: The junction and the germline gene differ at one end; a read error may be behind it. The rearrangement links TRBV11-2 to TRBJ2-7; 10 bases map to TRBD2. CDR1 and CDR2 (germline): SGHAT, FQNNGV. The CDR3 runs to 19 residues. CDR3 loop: CASRAPGQRAAGLAGALSF. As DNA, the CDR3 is TGTGCCAGCAGGGCCCCGGGACAGAGGGCCGCAGGTCTAGCGGGGGCCCTCTCCTTC.

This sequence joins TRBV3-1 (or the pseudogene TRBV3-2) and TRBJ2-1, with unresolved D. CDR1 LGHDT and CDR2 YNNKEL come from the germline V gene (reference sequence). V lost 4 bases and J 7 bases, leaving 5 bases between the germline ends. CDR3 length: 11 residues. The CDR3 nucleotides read TGTGCCAGCAGCCTGACTAATGAGCAGTTCTTC. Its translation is CASSLTNEQFF.

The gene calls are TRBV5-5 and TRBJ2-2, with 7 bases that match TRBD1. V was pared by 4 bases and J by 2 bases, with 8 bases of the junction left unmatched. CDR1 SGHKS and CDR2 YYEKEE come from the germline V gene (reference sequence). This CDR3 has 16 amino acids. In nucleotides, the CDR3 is TGTGCCAGCAGCCCGGCCGGGACAGCCAACACCGGGGAGCTGTTTTTT. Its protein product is CASSPAGTANTGELFF.

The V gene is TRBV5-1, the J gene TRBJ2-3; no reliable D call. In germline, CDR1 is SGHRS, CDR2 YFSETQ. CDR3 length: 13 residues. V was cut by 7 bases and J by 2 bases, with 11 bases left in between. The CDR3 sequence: CASLSDTTDTQYF. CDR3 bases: TGCGCCAGCCTATCTGACACCACAGATACGCAGTATTTT. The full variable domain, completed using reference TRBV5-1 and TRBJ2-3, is KAGVTQTPRYLIKTRGQQVTLSCSPISGHRSVSWYQQTPGQGLQFLFEYFSETQRNKGNFPGRFSGRQFSNSRSEMNVSTLELGDSALYLCASLSDTTDTQYFGPGTRLTVL.

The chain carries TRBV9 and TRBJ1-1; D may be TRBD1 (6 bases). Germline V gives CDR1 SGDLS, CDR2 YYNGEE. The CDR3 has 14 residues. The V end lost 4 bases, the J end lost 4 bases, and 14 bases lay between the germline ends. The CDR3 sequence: CASSLRAGATEAFF. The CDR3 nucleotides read TGTGCCAGCAGCCTGCGGGCAGGGGCCACTGAAGCTTTCTTT. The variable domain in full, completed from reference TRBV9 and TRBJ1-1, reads DSGVTQTPKHLITATGQRVTLRCSPRSGDLSVYWYQQSLDQGLQFLIQYYNGEERAKGNILERFSAQQFPDLHSELNLSSLELGDSALYFCASSLRAGATEAFFGQGTRLTVV.

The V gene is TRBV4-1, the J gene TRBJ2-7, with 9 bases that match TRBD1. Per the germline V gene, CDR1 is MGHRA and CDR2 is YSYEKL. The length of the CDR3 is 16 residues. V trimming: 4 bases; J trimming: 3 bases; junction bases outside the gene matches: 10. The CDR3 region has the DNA TGCGCCAGCAGCCCCGGAAACCGGGACAGGGTCTACGAGCAGTACTTC. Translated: CASSPGNRDRVYEQYF.

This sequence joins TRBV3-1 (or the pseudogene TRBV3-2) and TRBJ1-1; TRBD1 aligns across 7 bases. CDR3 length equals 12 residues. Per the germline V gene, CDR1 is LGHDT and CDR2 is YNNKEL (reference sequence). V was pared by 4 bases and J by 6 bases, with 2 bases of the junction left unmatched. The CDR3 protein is CASSLQGAEAFF. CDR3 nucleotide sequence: TGTGCCAGCAGCCTCCAGGGGGCTGAAGCTTTCTTT.